This T cell receptor beta chain was captured in a study of CD8+ T cells in alopecia areata. Study-wide background: Approximately 6-11-week-old female C3H/HeJ mice were grafted with skin from spontaneously alopecic roughly 6-12-month-old C3H/HeJ graft donors.

This clone was observed a few times. What it binds is not known. Gene names and germline match the mouse. The read terminates 4 residues before the CDR3 end, so the remaining end is supplied by the germline J gene. Looked up from germline, CDR1 is LGHNA and CDR2 is YNLKQL (reference sequence). The CDR3 runs 15 residues. V shed 4 bases, J shed 4 bases, and the junction held 5 bases outside the gene matches. Study-level points and caveats: Scalp lesions, especially in alopecia totalis/universalis, had higher clonality than normal scalp.

Sequencing templates came from extracted RNA that was reverse transcribed into cDNA. Data came from immunoSEQ multiplex PCR; TCRdb stores just in-frame clones and leaves some out. Observed in the sample are approximately 300,000 clones, none of them singletons. CD4, CD8alpha, NKG2D, NKG2ACE and other markers were used to sort pooled cutaneous lymph node cells. The rearrangement uses TRBV5 and TRBJ2-2; 8 bases match TRBD1. The receptor was isolated from a C3H/HeJ mouse with alopecia areata. The mouse line has the MHC haplotype H2-k. The source material was CD4+ T cells sorted from a lymph node. The DNA read from the CDR3 is TGTGCCAGCAGCCCCAGGGGGCGGGCCACCGGG. Encoded protein: CASSPRGRATG. The CDR3 reads in full as CASSPRGRATGQLYF.